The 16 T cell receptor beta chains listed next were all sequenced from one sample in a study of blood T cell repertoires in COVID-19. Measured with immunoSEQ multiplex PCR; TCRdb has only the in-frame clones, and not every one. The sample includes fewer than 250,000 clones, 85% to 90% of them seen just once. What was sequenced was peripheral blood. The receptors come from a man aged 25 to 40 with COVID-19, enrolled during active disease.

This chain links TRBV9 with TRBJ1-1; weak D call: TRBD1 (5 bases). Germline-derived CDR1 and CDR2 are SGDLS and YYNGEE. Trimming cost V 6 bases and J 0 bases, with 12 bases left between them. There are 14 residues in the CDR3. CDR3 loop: CASTPGGMNTEAFF. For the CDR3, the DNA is TGTGCCAGCACCCCGGGGGGTATGAACACTGAAGCTTTCTTT.

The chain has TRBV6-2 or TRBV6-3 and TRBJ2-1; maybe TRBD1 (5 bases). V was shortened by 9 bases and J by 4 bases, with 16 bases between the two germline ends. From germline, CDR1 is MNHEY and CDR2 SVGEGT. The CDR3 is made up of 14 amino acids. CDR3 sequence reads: CASRPQTEYNEQFF. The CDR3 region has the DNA TGTGCCAGTAGACCTCAGACAGAATACAATGAGCAGTTCTTC.

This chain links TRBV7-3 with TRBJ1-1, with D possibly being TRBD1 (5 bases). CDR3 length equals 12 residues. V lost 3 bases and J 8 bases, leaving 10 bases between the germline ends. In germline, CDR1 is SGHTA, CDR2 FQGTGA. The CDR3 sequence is CASSFGAEEAFF. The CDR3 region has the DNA TGTGCCAGCAGCTTTGGGGCGGAAGAAGCTTTCTTT.

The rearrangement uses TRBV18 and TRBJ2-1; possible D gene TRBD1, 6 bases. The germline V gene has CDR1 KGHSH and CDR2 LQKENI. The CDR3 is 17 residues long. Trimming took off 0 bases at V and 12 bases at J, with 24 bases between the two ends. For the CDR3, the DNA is TGTGCCAGCTCACCACCGCCTTCGGGAAAACACGCCAGGGGGCAGTTCTTC. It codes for CASSPPPSGKHARGQFF.

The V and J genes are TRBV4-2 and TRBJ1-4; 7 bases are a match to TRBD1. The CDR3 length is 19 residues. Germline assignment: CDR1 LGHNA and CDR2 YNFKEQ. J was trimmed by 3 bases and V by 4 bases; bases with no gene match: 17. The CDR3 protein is CASSPNLGTVPAANEKLFF. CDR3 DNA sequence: TGTGCCAGCAGCCCCAACCTCGGGACAGTACCTGCAGCTAATGAAAAACTGTTTTTT.

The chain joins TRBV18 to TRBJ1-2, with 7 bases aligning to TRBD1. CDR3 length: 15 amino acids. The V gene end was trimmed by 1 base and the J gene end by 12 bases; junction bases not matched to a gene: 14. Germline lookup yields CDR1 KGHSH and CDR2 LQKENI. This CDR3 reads CASSPRNGQEARDTF. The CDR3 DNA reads TGTGCCAGCTCACCACGAAATGGACAGGAGGCGAGAGACACCTTC.

DNA for the CDR3: TGTGCCAGTGCCTTCCTAGCGGCAGACACCGGGGAGCTGTTTTTT. This encodes CASAFLAADTGELFF. The chain joins TRBV19 to TRBJ2-2; 7 positions match TRBD2. The CDR3 has 15 residues. Per germline, CDR1 LNHDA and CDR2 SQIVND (reference sequence). With 8 bases clipped from V and 3 bases from J, the junction kept 9 bases outside the gene matches.

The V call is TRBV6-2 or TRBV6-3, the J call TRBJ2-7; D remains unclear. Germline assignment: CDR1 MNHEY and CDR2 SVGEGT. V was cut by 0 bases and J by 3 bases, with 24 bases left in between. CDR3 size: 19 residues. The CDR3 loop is CASSYSVAEQPKQNYEQYF. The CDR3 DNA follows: TGTGCCAGCAGTTACTCGGTCGCAGAACAACCAAAACAGAACTACGAGCAGTACTTC.

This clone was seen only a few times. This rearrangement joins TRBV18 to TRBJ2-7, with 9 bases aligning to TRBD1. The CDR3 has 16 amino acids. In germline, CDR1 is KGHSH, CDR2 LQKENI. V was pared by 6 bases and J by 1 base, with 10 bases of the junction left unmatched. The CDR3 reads CASSGLGTGRSYEQYF. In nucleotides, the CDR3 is TGTGCCAGCTCGGGACTTGGGACAGGGAGGTCCTACGAGCAGTACTTC.

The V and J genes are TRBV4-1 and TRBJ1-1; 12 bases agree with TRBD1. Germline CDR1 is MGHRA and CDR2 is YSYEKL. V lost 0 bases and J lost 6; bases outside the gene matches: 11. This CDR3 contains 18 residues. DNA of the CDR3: TGCGCCAGCAGCCAAGATCCCGGGACAGGGGGCTTAAGGTCTGAAGCTTTCTTT. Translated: CASSQDPGTGGLRSEAFF.

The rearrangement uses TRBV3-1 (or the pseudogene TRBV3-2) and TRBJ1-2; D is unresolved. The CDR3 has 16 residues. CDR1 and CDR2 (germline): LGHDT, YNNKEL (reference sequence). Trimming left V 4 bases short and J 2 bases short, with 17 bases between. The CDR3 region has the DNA TGTGCCAGCAGCCTACGACATACCCCCCTGAACTATGGCTACACCTTC. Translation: CASSLRHTPLNYGYTF.

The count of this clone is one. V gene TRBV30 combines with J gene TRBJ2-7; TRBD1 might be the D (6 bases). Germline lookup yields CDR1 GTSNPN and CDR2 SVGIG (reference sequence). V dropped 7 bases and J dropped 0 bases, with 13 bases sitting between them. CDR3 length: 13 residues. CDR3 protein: CALADSNSYEQYF. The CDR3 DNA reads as TGTGCCTTGGCGGACAGTAACTCCTACGAGCAGTACTTC.

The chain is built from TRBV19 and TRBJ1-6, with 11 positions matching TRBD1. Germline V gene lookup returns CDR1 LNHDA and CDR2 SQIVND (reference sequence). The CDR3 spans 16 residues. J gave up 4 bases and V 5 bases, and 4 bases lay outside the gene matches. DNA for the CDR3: TGTGCCAGTAGTGGACAGGGGGCGATTTATAATTCACCCCTCCACTTT. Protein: CASSGQGAIYNSPLHF.

This CDR3 reads CASSLHRDRINYGYTF. The CDR3 nucleotides read TGTGCCAGCAGTTTACACCGGGACAGGATTAACTATGGCTACACCTTC. The chain combines TRBV27 with TRBJ1-2; 8 bases agree with TRBD1. V lost 2 bases, J lost 1 base, and 6 bases stayed unmatched. CDR3 size: 16 residues. From germline, CDR1 is MNHEY and CDR2 SMNVEV (reference sequence).

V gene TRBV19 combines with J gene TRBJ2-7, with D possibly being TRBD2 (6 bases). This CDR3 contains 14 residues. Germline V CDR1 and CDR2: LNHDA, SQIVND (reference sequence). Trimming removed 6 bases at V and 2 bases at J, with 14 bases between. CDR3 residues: CASSTWRGPYEQYF. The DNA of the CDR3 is TGTGCCAGTAGCACCTGGAGGGGACCCTACGAGCAGTACTTC.

The CDR3 nucleotides read TGTGCCAGCAGCTTAAATAGAGGCAACTATGGCTACACCTTC. As protein: CASSLNRGNYGYTF. The V gene is TRBV7-3, the J gene TRBJ1-2; D remains ambiguous. The CDR3 is 14 residues long. Trimming shortened V by 1 base and J by 2 bases, and 8 bases separated the two germline ends. Germline values: CDR1 SGHTA, CDR2 FQGTGA.